The 25 T cell receptor beta chains reported below all come from one sample, sequenced in a study of T cells in Graves' hyperthyroidism and ophthalmopathy. RNA transcripts gave rise to amplified TCR beta CDR3 regions. HTBI primers were used for first-round RT-PCR of the TCR CDR3. A single record per CDR3 protein comes from TCRdb applying MiXCR to the multiplex PCR reads. The table shows 500,000 to 650,000 distinct CDR3 sequences, with 40% to 55% occurring only once. The specimen sequenced was peripheral blood or thyroid tissue (not recorded which). Source of these receptors: an adult woman with Graves' disease, either hyperthyroidism or ophthalmopathy (not recorded which).

This chain joins TRBV29-1 and TRBJ1-1, with TRBD1 identical over 10 bases. Germline lookup yields CDR1 SQVTM and CDR2 ANQGSEA. The length of the CDR3 is 15 residues. J gave up 5 bases and V 6 bases, and 12 bases lay outside the gene matches. CDR3: CSVGGGQGLGTEAFF. The DNA for the CDR3 is TGCAGCGTAGGGGGGGGACAGGGGCTCGGGACTGAAGCTTTCTTT. Full variable domain (remainder filled in from reference TRBV29-1 and TRBJ1-1): SAVISQKPSRDICQRGTSLTIQCQVDSQVTMMFWYRQQPGQSLTLIATANQGSEATYESGFVIDKFPISRPNLTFSTLTVSNMSPEDSSIYLCSVGGGQGLGTEAFFGQGTRLTVV.

This clonotype has more than one count but fewer than ten. The rearrangement joins TRBV29-1 to TRBJ1-1, with a weak D call TRBD1 (5 bases). This CDR3 region has 13 residues. Germline V lookup: CDR1 SQVTM, CDR2 ANQGSEA. Trimming left V 1 base short and J 4 bases short, with 10 bases between. The CDR3 region has the DNA TGCAGCGTTGAAGGGGGCGCGGGCACTGAAGCTTTCTTT. Translation gives CSVEGGAGTEAFF.

This clonotype was seen repeatedly, ten times or more. V and J are TRBV7-2 and TRBJ1-6, with TRBD1 as a possible D gene (6 bases). The CDR3 is made up of 15 amino acids. CDR1 is SGHTA, CDR2 FQGNSA, per germline. V shed 1 base and J shed 5 bases, with 9 bases lying between them. The CDR3 region is CASSLVGQNNSPLHF. In DNA, the CDR3 is TGTGCCAGCAGCTTAGTCGGACAGAATAATTCACCCCTCCACTTT.

The J gene is TRBJ1-5, the V gene TRBV24-1; TRBD1 agrees at 9 bases. V trimming: 11 bases; J trimming: 6 bases; junction bases outside the gene matches: 10. Per the germline V gene, CDR1 is KGHDR and CDR2 is SFDVKD. CDR3 size: 14 residues. CDR3 in amino acids: CASSNTGGSQPQHF. As DNA, the CDR3 is TGTGCCAGCAGCAACACAGGGGGCAGTCAGCCCCAGCATTTT.

This clonotype has more than one count but fewer than ten. This may be a read error, as it is one base from a much larger clone. The V call is TRBV29-1, the J call TRBJ2-7; D gene unclear. Germline CDR1 reads SQVTM; CDR2 reads ANQGSEA. This CDR3 comprises 13 residues. Trimming took off 4 bases at V and 3 bases at J, with 13 bases between the two ends. The CDR3 loop is CSVGVGIDYEQYF. The CDR3 DNA is TGCAGCGTTGGGGTAGGGATAGACTACGAGCAGTACTTC.

J is TRBJ1-6 and V is TRBV2, with a tentative D call TRBD1 (5 bases). The length of the CDR3 is 14 residues. Germline-derived CDR1 and CDR2 are SNHLY and FYNNEI. V was shortened by 7 bases and J by 4 bases, with 11 bases between the two germline ends. The CDR3 DNA is TGTGCCAGCACGTGGGGGTTTTATAATTCACCCCTCCACTTT. Protein product: CASTWGFYNSPLHF.

This chain connects TRBV7-2 to TRBJ1-1, with no clear D. The V end was cut by 5 bases, the J end by 6 bases, with 10 bases between. From germline, CDR1 is SGHTA and CDR2 FQGNSA. CDR3 length: 12 amino acids. DNA for the CDR3: TGTGCCAGCAGCCCCGTGGGAGCTGAAGCTTTCTTT. Translation gives CASSPVGAEAFF.

V usage is TRBV7-2 and J usage is TRBJ2-5; TRBD1 agrees at 11 bases. V lost 4 bases, J lost 5 bases, and 6 bases stayed unmatched. Germline V CDR1 and CDR2: SGHTA, FQGNSA. The CDR3 sequence is 15 residues long. CDR3 sequence: CASSSPGTGGETQYF. CDR3 coding DNA: TGTGCCAGCAGCTCGCCGGGGACAGGGGGGGAGACCCAGTACTTC.

The chain joins TRBV29-1 to TRBJ1-1; a possible D gene is TRBD1 (5 bases). With 8 bases removed from V and 6 bases from J, the gap between germline ends came to 16 bases. The CDR3 runs to 12 residues. Germline loops: CDR1 SQVTM, CDR2 ANQGSEA. The CDR3 DNA reads as TGCAGCTCCGGGACCCTAGGGGCTGAAGCTTTCTTT. Its protein product is CSSGTLGAEAFF. Supplemented by reference TRBV29-1 and TRBJ1-1, the full variable domain reads SAVISQKPSRDICQRGTSLTIQCQVDSQVTMMFWYRQQPGQSLTLIATANQGSEATYESGFVIDKFPISRPNLTFSTLTVSNMSPEDSSIYLCSSGTLGAEAFFGQGTRLTVV.

This sequence joins TRBV7-2 and TRBJ2-5, with 9 bases fitting TRBD1. This CDR3 contains 15 residues. CDR1 and CDR2 from the germline V gene are SGHTA and FQGNSA. J was trimmed by 4 bases and V by 5 bases; bases with no gene match: 8. The DNA of the CDR3 is TGTGCCAGCAGCAGACAGGCGGGACAGGGAGAGACCCAGTACTTC. Protein sequence: CASSRQAGQGETQYF.

This clonotype has only a few counts. This sequence joins TRBV29-1 and TRBJ2-7; no firm D call. The CDR3 consists of 10 residues. The germline V and J ends were trimmed by 6 bases and 3 bases, with 6 bases remaining between them. Germline CDR1 reads SQVTM; CDR2 reads ANQGSEA. The CDR3 nucleotides read TGCAGCGTGGACGACTACGAGCAGTACTTC. As protein: CSVDDYEQYF.

The V and J genes are TRBV5-6 and TRBJ2-7, with D tentatively TRBD1 or TRBD2 (5 bases each). The CDR3 is 15 amino acids. V shed 4 bases and J shed 0 bases, with 14 bases lying between them. From germline, CDR1 is SGHDT and CDR2 YYEEEE. CDR3 region: CASSSRDRSSYEQYF. The CDR3 bases are TGTGCCAGCAGCAGCCGGGACCGAAGCTCCTACGAGCAGTACTTC.

V is TRBV29-1 and J is TRBJ1-1; TRBD1 aligns across 7 bases. After removal of 8 bases from V and 2 bases from J, the junction contained 11 bases not matched to a gene. CDR1 and CDR2 from the germline V gene are SQVTM and ANQGSEA. The CDR3 spans 14 residues. CDR3 sequence (DNA): TGCAGCTTGATGGGACAGCCGATAAACACTGAAGCTTTCTTT. It translates to CSLMGQPINTEAFF. The variable domain in full, with the rest retrieved from reference TRBV29-1 and TRBJ1-1, is SAVISQKPSRDICQRGTSLTIQCQVDSQVTMMFWYRQQPGQSLTLIATANQGSEATYESGFVIDKFPISRPNLTFSTLTVSNMSPEDSSIYLCSLMGQPINTEAFFGQGTRLTVV.

This clonotype was seen a few times. The CDR3 DNA reads as TGTGCCAGCAGTGAATATGGGATCGGATCTTCCCTCTCCTACGAGCAGTACTTC. Residues: CASSEYGIGSSLSYEQYF. V is TRBV25-1 and J is TRBJ2-7; D is undetermined. Trimming removed 0 bases at V and 0 bases at J, with 18 bases between. There are 18 residues in the CDR3. Per the germline V gene, CDR1 is MGHDK and CDR2 is SYGVNS.

This clonotype appeared a single time. J is TRBJ2-2 and V is TRBV9; D not certain. The CDR3 runs 15 residues. Germline CDR1 SGDLS, CDR2 YYNGEE. Trimming left V 0 bases short and J 5 bases short, with 11 bases between. The CDR3 loop is CASSVGTAETGELFF. The DNA for the CDR3 is TGTGCCAGCAGCGTAGGGACGGCGGAGACCGGGGAGCTGTTTTTT. Together with reference TRBV9 and TRBJ2-2, the CDR3 gives the full variable domain: DSGVTQTPKHLITATGQRVTLRCSPRSGDLSVYWYQQSLDQGLQFLIQYYNGEERAKGNILERFSAQQFPDLHSELNLSSLELGDSALYFCASSVGTAETGELFFGEGSRLTVL.

This clonotype was counted many times. The rearrangement uses TRBV7-9 and TRBJ2-2; D is tentatively TRBD1 or TRBD2 (5 bases each). Trimming shortened V by 4 bases and J by 7 bases, and 7 bases separated the two germline ends. CDR1 and CDR2 (germline): SEHNR, FQNEAQ (reference sequence). The CDR3 totals 12 residues. The chain's CDR3 is CASSSGSGELFF. The CDR3 DNA reads TGTGCCAGCAGCTCAGGGAGCGGGGAGCTGTTTTTT. Filled out from reference TRBV7-9 and TRBJ2-2, the complete variable domain reads DTGVSQNPRHKITKRGQNVTFRCDPISEHNRLYWYRQTLGQGPEFLTYFQNEAQLEKSRLLSDRFSAERPKGSFSTLEIQRTEQGDSAMYLCASSSGSGELFFGEGSRLTVL.

The chain links TRBV20-1 to TRBJ1-3, with a possible D match to TRBD1 (5 bases). The CDR3 is made up of 12 amino acids. Trimming took off 6 bases at V and 2 bases at J, with 8 bases between the two ends. The germline gives CDR1 DFQATT, CDR2 SNEGSKA (reference sequence). CDR3 region: CSAGGAGNTIYF. CDR3 nucleotide sequence: TGCAGTGCCGGGGGGGCTGGAAACACCATATATTTT.

The chain combines TRBV4-3 with TRBJ2-5; 9 bases line up with TRBD1. From germline, CDR1 is LGHNA and CDR2 YSLEER. V dropped 2 bases and J dropped 5; count of bases not matched to a gene: 3. The CDR3 runs 14 residues. DNA of the CDR3: TGCGCCAGCAGCCAATACAGGGGGCTGGAGACCCAGTACTTC. It specifies CASSQYRGLETQYF.

The genes are TRBV7-2 and TRBJ2-5; TRBD2 is a possible D gene (5 bases). Trimming stripped 1 base from V and 4 bases from J, with 13 bases between. CDR1 SGHTA and CDR2 FQGNSA come from the germline V gene. This CDR3 has 15 residues. CDR3 in amino acids: CASSLVPGIGETQYF. The CDR3 nucleotides are TGTGCCAGCAGCTTAGTGCCCGGGATCGGAGAGACCCAGTACTTC. Complete variable domain (other parts from reference TRBV7-2 and TRBJ2-5): GAGVSQSPSNKVTEKGKDVELRCDPISGHTALYWYRQSLGQGLEFLIYFQGNSAPDKSGLPSDRFSAERTGGSVSTLTIQRTQQEDSAVYLCASSLVPGIGETQYFGPGTRLLVL.

With respect to this clonotype: Germline is not matched at one junction end, which may reflect a read error. The V and J genes are TRBV2 and TRBJ2-6; D gene unclear. The CDR3 length is 12 residues. Germline CDR1 is SNHLY and CDR2 is FYNNEI. The chain's CDR3 is CASSGSLNTEAF. The CDR3 nucleotides read TGTGCCAGCAGTGGTAGCCTGAACACTGAAGCTTTC.

The chain recombines TRBV2 with TRBJ1-2, with D possibly TRBD1 on 6 matching bases. CDR3 length: 13 amino acids. Germline-derived CDR1 and CDR2 are SNHLY and FYNNEI. V lost 6 bases to trimming and J lost 4 bases, with 12 bases between them. The CDR3 DNA sequence: TGTGCCAGCAGCCAGGGACACCTCTATGGCTACACCTTC. It specifies CASSQGHLYGYTF.

V usage is TRBV15 and J usage is TRBJ2-7; D remains ambiguous. V lost 5 bases and J 1 base, leaving 15 bases between the germline ends. CDR3 size: 15 residues. The germline gives CDR1 LNHNV, CDR2 YYDKDF (reference sequence). Here the CDR3 DNA reads TGTGCCACCAGCTTGAGTGGATTTGGGTCCTACGAGCAGTACTTC. Translation gives CATSLSGFGSYEQYF.

Many counts were recorded for this clonotype. The chain joins TRBV9 to TRBJ1-2; the D is unclear. Germline assignment: CDR1 SGDLS and CDR2 YYNGEE. The CDR3 is 13 amino acids. V lost 0 bases to trimming and J lost 7 bases, with 10 bases between them. CDR3: CASSVASWGGYTF. CDR3 in DNA: TGTGCCAGCAGCGTAGCTTCTTGGGGTGGCTACACCTTC.

The CDR3 reads CASSLIGTGNGNTIYF. The CDR3 nucleotides are TGTGCCAGCAGCTTAATCGGGACAGGGAACGGAAACACCATATATTTT. This chain connects TRBV7-9 to TRBJ1-3; TRBD1 aligns across 9 bases. Losses at the gene ends were 2 bases for V and 4 bases for J; bases not matched to a gene: 6. Germline CDR1 SEHNR, CDR2 FQNEAQ (reference sequence). The CDR3 consists of 16 residues. The whole variable domain, filled in from reference TRBV7-9 and TRBJ1-3, reads DTGVSQNPRHKITKRGQNVTFRCDPISEHNRLYWYRQTLGQGPEFLTYFQNEAQLEKSRLLSDRFSAERPKGSFSTLEIQRTEQGDSAMYLCASSLIGTGNGNTIYFGEGSWLTVV.

This clonotype was recorded at least ten times. The chain employs TRBV20-1 and TRBJ2-7; no definite D call. The ends were cut back, 0 bases at V and 5 bases at J, with 11 bases in the middle. Germline V lookup: CDR1 DFQATT, CDR2 SNEGSKA (reference sequence). CDR3 length: 13 residues. The CDR3, as DNA: TGCAGTGCTAGAGATCCAGGACGGGACGAGCAGTACTTC. Its translation is CSARDPGRDEQYF.